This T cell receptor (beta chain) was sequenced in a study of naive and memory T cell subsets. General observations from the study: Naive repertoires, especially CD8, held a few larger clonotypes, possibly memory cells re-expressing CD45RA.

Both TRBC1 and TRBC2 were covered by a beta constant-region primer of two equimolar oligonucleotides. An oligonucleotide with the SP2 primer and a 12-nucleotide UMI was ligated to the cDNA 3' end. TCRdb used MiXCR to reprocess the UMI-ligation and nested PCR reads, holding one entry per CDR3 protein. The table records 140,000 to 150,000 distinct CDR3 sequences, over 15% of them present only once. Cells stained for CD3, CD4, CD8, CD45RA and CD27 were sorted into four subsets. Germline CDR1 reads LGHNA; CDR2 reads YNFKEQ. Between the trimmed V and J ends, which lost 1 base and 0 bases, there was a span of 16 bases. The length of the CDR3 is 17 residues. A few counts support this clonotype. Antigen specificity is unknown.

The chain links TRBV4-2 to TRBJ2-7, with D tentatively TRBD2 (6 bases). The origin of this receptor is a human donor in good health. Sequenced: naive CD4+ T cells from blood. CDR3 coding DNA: TGTGCCAGCAGCCAAGCCATTACTAGCACCAGCTCCTACGAGCAGTACTTC. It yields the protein CASSQAITSTSSYEQYF.